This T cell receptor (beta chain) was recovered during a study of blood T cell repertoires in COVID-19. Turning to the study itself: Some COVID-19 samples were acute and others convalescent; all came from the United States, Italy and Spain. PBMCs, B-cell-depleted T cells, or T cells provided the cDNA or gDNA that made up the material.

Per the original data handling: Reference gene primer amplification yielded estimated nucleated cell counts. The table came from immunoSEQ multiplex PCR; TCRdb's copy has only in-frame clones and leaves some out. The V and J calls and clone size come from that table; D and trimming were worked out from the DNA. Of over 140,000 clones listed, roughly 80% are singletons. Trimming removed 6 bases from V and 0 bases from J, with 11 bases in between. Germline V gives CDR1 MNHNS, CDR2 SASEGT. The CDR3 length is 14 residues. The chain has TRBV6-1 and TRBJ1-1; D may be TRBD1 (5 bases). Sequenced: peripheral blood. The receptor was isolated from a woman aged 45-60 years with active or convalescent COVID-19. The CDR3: CASRRDSLNTEAFF. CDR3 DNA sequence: TGTGCCAGCAGAAGAGACAGCTTGAACACTGAAGCTTTCTTT.